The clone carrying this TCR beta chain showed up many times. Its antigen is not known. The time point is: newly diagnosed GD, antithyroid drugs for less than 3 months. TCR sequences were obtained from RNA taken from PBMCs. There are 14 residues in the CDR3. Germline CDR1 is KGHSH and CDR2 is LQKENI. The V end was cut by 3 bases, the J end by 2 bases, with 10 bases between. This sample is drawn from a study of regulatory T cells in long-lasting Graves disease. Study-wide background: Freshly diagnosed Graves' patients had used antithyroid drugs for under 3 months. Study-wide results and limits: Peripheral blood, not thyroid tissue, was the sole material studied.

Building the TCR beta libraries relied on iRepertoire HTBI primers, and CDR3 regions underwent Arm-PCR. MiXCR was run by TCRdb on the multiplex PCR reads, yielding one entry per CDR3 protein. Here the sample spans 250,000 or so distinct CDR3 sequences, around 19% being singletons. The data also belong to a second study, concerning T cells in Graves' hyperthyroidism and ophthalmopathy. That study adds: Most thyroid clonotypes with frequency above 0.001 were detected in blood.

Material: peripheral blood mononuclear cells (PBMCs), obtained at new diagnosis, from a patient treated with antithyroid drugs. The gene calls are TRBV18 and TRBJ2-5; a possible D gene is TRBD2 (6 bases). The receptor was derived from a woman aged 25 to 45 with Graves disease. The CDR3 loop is CASSPGDLQETQYF. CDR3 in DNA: TGTGCCAGCTCACCGGGGGACTTACAAGAGACCCAGTACTTC.